This T cell receptor beta chain derives from a study of CD8+CD57+ T cells in acquired aplastic anemia. The wider study: Roughly 3 ug was the average amount of DNA from sorted CD4+ and CD8+ cells.

The CDR3 length is 13 residues. Trimming left V 4 bases short and J 7 bases short, with 13 bases between. The germline V gene has CDR1 MNHEY and CDR2 SVGAGI. This clonotype has a count of ten or more. Selection for sequencing was limited to patients who had shown CD8+CD57+ cell expansion by flow cytometry. The TCR beta profiling, which covered VDJ combination and CDR3 sequence, was carried out using genomic DNA as the template. One entry per CDR3 protein, called by TCRdb with MiXCR from the reads. The sample holds 150,000 to 200,000 distinct CDR3 sequences, about 48% seen once. The sequence was obtained from a human donor with aplastic anemia. Sequencing used sorted CD4+, CD8+, or CD8+CD57+ T cells (not recorded which) from PBMCs. The chain joins TRBV6-5 to TRBJ1-2; D is ambiguous. CDR3 nucleotide sequence: TGTGCCAGCAGTTCCTTGGGAGGTGGTGGCTACACCTTC. Its protein product is CASSSLGGGGYTF.